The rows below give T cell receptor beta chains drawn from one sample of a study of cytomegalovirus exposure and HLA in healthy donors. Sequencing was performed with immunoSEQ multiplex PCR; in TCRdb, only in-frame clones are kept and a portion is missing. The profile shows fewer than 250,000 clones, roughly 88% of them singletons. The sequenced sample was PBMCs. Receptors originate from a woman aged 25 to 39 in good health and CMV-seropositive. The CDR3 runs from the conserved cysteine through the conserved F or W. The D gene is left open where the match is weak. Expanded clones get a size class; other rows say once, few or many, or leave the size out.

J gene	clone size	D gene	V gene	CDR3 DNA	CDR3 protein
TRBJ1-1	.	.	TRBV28	TGTGCCAGCAGCTCCGGGCCTTATGAAGCTTTCTTT	CASSSGPYEAFF
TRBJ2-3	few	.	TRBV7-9	TGTGCCAGCAGCTTATTGCTGACCACAGATACGCAGTATTTT	CASSLLLTTDTQYF
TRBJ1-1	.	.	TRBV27	TGTGCCAGCAGTTTAAAGGGAGGATCAAACACTGAAGCTTTCTTT	CASSLKGGSNTEAFF
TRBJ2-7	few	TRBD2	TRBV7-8	TGTGCCAGCAGCCGGGAGACTAGCGGGACGTCCTACGAGCAGTACTTC	CASSRETSGTSYEQYF
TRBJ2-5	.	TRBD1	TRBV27	TGTGCCAGCAGTACACCTTCAGGGGGCGGCGAGACCCAGTACTTC	CASSTPSGGGETQYF
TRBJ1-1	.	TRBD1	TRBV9	TGTGCCAGCAGCCCGACAGGGTTGAACCCTGAAGCTTTCTTT	CASSPTGLNPEAFF
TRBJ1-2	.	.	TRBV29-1	TGCAGCGTGCAAGGGGGAGACTTTAACTATGGCTACACCTTC	CSVQGGDFNYGYTF
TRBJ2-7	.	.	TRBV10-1	TGCGCCAGCAGTGAGGGAGTACAGGGATGGGGATACGAGCAGTACTTC	CASSEGVQGWGYEQYF
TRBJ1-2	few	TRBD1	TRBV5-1	TGCGCCAGCAGCTTGGGACAGGGTGCCCCTGTGTATGGCTACACCTTC	CASSLGQGAPVYGYTF
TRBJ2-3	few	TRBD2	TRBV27	TGTGCCAGCAGTTTAAAAGGACTAGAGTACACAGATACGCAGTATTTT	CASSLKGLEYTDTQYF
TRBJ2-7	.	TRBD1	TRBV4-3	TGCGCCAGCAGCCAAGTCGGTTCCGGGACAGGGACCTACGAGCAGTACTTC	CASSQVGSGTGTYEQYF
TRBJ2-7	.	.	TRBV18	TGTGCCAGCTCATCAATGATCTACGAGCAGTACTTC	CASSSMIYEQYF
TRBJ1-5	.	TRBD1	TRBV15	TGTGCCACCCAAAAAGACAGGGGCAATCAGCCCCAGCATTTT	CATQKDRGNQPQHF
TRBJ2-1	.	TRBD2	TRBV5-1	TGCGCCAGCAGCACGGACGCGGGAGGGTACAATGAGCAGTTCTTC	CASSTDAGGYNEQFF
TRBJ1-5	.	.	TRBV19	TGTGCCAGTGGATCAATTACAGGATATAGCAATCAGCCCCAGCATTTT	CASGSITGYSNQPQHF
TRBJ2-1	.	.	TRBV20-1	TGCAGTGCCACGATAGGTGAGCAGTTCTTC	CSATIGEQFF
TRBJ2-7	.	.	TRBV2	TGTGCCAGCAGTGGGGTCGGGCAGTACTTC	CASSGVGQYF
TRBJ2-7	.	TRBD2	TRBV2	TGTGCCAGCAGAGGAGGGTTAGCGGGAACCTCCTACGAGCAGTACTTC	CASRGGLAGTSYEQYF
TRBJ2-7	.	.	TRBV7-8	TGTGCCAGCAGCTTAGCAGTAGCGACCACCTACGAGCAGTACTTC	CASSLAVATTYEQYF
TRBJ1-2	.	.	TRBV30	TGTGCCTGGCGTCCGGGACCTGGGGCTTATGGCTACACCTTC	CAWRPGPGAYGYTF
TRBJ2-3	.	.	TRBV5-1	TGCGCCAGCAGCCCGATCTGGGGGAAGCGGGCAACTACAGATACGCAGTATTTT	CASSPIWGKRATTDTQYF
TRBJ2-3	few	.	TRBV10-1	TGCGCCAGCAGTGGATGGACAGGAGGGATAGATACGCAGTATTTT	CASSGWTGGIDTQYF
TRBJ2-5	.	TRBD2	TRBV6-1	TGTGCCAGCGGAGGGCTAGCGGGAGAGACCCAGTACTTC	CASGGLAGETQYF
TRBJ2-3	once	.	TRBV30	TGTGCCTGGAGTTTTGGGGGGGCGATCCCAGATACGCAGTATTTT	CAWSFGGAIPDTQYF
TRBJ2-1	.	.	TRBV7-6	TGTGCCAGCAGCCGGACTCCCGCCTACAATGAGCAGTTCTTC	CASSRTPAYNEQFF
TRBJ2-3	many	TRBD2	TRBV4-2	TGTGCCAGCAGCCGGCCGGAGCGGGAGGGCTCAGATACGCAGTATTTT	CASSRPEREGSDTQYF
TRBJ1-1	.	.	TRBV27	TGTGCCAGCAGACCCAACAGGGTCCAGAACACTGAAGCTTTCTTT	CASRPNRVQNTEAFF
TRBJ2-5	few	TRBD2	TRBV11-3	TGTGCCAGCAGCTTAGAGGGGCTAGCGGGGGCCAGGTACTTC	CASSLEGLAGARYF
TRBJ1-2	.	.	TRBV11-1	TGTGCCAGCAGCCAGTCTGGTGGAGGAGCTAACTATGGCTACACCTTC	CASSQSGGGANYGYTF
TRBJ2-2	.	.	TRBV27	TGTGCCAGCAGCCGACAAACCGGGGAGCTGTTTTTT	CASSRQTGELFF
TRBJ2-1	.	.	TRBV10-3	TGTGCCACCAAGGTCGGGACTTCCGACCCGGGTGAGCAGTTCTTC	CATKVGTSDPGEQFF
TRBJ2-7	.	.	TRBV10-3	TGTGCCATCAATAGCTACAGCTCCTACGAGCAGTACTTC	CAINSYSSYEQYF
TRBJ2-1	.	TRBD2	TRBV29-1	TGCAGCGTGGATTTAGCGGGAGGATCGCACAACAATGAGCAGTTCTTC	CSVDLAGGSHNNEQFF
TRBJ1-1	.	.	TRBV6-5	TGTGCCAGCAGAGAGGGGGGGGCGAGGGGCACTGAAGCTTTCTTT	CASREGGARGTEAFF
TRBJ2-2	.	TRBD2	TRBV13	TGTGCCAGCAGCGCGATTTGGGTGCAAGCGGGAGATGACACCGGGGAGCTGTTTTTT	CASSAIWVQAGDDTGELFF
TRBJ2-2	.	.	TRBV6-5	TGTGCCAGCAGTTACAATGACGGGGAGCTGTTTTTT	CASSYNDGELFF
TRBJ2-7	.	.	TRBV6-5	TGTGCCAGCAGTTATAACGGTGGCTCCTACGAGCAGTACTTC	CASSYNGGSYEQYF
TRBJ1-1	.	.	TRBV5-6	TGTGCCAGCAGCTTGGTGGCAGGTGAAGCTTTCTTT	CASSLVAGEAFF
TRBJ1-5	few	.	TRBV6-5	TGTGCCAGCAGTTCCCAGGGGTATAGCAATCAGCCCCAGCATTTT	CASSSQGYSNQPQHF
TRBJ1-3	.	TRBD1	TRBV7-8	TGTGCCAGCAGCGCCTGGGACAGGGGGGGAAACACCATATATTTT	CASSAWDRGGNTIYF
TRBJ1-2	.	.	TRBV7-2	TGTGCCAGCAGATATAGGGGCGGGGATAGCTATGGCTACACCTTC	CASRYRGGDSYGYTF
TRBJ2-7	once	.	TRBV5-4	TGTGCCAGCAGCTTAAGGGGCTACGAGCAGTACTTC	CASSLRGYEQYF
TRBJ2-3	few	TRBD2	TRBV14	TGTGCCAGCAGCCAAGTAAGCGGGGCAAGCACAGATACGCAGTATTTT	CASSQVSGASTDTQYF